This T cell receptor beta chain was identified in a study of shared clonotypes between healthy human individuals. In CD8 memory, CD45RO+ cells were put together with CCR7-negative CD45RA+ TemRA cells. Assay: immunoSEQ multiplex PCR; the TCRdb copy retains only in-frame clones and omits some. The table shows roughly 100,000 clones, with just over 65% occurring only once. Sequencing was carried out using memory CD8+ T cells sorted from blood. Subset: CD45RO+ cells pooled with CCR7-negative TemRA cells. The sequence was collected from a woman between 25 and 40 years old in good health.

The CDR3 region has the DNA TGTGCCAGCAGTTCCCAAAGCAATCAGCCCCAGCATTTT. It is translated as CASSSQSNQPQHF. The rearrangement uses TRBV6-1 and TRBJ1-5; D unclear. The CDR3 covers 13 residues. Germline CDR1 is MNHNS and CDR2 is SASEGT. The V end lost 5 bases, the J end lost 1 base, and 6 bases lay between the germline ends.